This T cell receptor beta chain was identified in a study of blood T cell repertoires in COVID-19 (dated by TCRdb to the early 2020s). Background on the whole study: Samples from collaborators originated in the United States, Italy and Spain and spanned both the acute and convalescent phases of COVID-19. The dataset comprised deeply sampled blood TCRbeta repertoires from subjects exposed to, actively infected with, or recovered from COVID-19. The samples were drawn from the first 160 participants of the ongoing ImmuneRACE study and from more than 1,000 subjects provided by 6 global collaborators. The repertoires were released in a freely available public database intended as a resource for research on the immune response to SARS-CoV-2. The sample metadata nearly always contained a de-identified subject ID, COVID-19 status, age in years and sex. HLA class I and class II types, where available, came from metadata supplied by the sample provider rather than from assay-based typing. The prospective study material was composed of cDNA or gDNA derived from T cells, B-cell-depleted T cells, or PBMCs. Study-level results and caveats: Clinical and demographic metadata were provided uncurated, with the amount varying by source and participant.

Details on this clone: Its antigen remains unidentified. Base qualities were left out, and no much larger clone turns up one base away.

Enrolling through a virtual design, the prospective study's participants ranged in age from roughly 18 to 95 years and lived across more than 20 United States geographic areas. To assign participants to cohorts, the prospective study relied on clinical history that participants themselves reported in a screening survey and a study questionnaire. Recovered participants in ImmuneRACE Cohort 3 were defined by two consecutive negative NP/OP PCR tests, clearance by a healthcare professional, or resolution of symptoms. Mobile phlebotomists in the prospective study collected whole blood, serum and a nasopharyngeal or oropharyngeal swab from every participant. Participants in the prospective study had the option to provide additional blood draws and questionnaires over an approximately two-month period. Before DNA extraction, blood samples from the prospective study were shipped at room temperature or frozen.

TCRbeta CDR3 regions were amplified from genomic DNA by means of the immunoSEQ Assay, a bias-controlled multiplex PCR. The study's processing was this. Within the assay, amplification of reference gene primers was used to estimate how many nucleated cells each sample contained. To quantify the absolute abundance of each unique TCRbeta CDR3 rearrangement, sequence reads were collapsed and filtered. Productive Simpson clonality was computed per sample as the square root of Simpson's diversity index over productive rearrangements. Sourced from immuneACCESS, this table was stored by TCRdb with only in-frame sequences that have V and J called. A share of the clones is absent; for the studies checked, an unresolved V gene accounts for under half, and the remainder has no known explanation. Clone size and the V and J calls come from that table; the DNA yielded D and trimming. Across this sample there are fewer than 350,000 clones, with about 91% seen only once. The top ten constitute about 9.9% of the sample.

This TCR was sampled from a middle-aged woman who had recovered from COVID-19. Material for sequencing was PBMCs or T cells enriched from blood (not recorded which).

The DNA reads as follows: TGTGCCAGCAGCCAAGATGGCGGGGGGTTGAGGACTGAAGCTTTCTTT. This codes for CASSQDGGGLRTEAFF. The chain joins TRBV4-2 to TRBJ1-1; TRBD1 is perhaps the D gene, given 5 matching bases. Reading the germline V gene gives CDR1 LGHNA and CDR2 YNFKEQ. V drops 0 bases and J drops 5 bases, leaving 16 bases in between. Including the terminal cysteine and phenylalanine, the CDR3 comprises 16 residues. Only the CDR3 portion is preserved as DNA: 48 bases, with reading frame beginning at the first base.